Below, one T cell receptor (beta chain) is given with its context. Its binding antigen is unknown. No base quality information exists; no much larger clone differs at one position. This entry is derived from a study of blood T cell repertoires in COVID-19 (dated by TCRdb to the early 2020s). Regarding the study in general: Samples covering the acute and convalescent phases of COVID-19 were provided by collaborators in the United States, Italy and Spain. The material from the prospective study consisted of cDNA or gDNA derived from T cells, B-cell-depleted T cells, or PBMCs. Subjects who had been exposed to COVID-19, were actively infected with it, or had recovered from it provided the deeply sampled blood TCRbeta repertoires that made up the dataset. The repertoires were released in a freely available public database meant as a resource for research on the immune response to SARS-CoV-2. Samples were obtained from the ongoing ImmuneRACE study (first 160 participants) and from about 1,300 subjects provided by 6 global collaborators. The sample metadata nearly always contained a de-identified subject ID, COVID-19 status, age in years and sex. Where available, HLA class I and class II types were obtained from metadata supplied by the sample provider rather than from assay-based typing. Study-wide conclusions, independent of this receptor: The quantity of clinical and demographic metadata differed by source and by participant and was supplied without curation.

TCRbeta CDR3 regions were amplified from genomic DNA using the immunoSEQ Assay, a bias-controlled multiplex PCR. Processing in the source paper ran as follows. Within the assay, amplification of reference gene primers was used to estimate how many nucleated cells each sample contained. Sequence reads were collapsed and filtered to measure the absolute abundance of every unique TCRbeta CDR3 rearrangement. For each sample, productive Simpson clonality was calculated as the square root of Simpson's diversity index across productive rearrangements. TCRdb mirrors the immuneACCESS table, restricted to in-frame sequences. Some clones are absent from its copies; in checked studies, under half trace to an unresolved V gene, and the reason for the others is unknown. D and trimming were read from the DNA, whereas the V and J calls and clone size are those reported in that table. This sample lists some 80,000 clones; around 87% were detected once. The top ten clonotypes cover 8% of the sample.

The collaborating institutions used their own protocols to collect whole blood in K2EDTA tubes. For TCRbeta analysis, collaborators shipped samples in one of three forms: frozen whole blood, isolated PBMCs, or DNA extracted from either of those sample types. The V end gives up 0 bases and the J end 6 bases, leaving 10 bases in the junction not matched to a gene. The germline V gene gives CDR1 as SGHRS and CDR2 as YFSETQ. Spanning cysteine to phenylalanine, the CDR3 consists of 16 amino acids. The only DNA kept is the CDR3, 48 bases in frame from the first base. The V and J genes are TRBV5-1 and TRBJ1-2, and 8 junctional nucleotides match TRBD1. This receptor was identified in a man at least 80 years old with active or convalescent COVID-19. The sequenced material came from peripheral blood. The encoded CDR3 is CASSLAIDRGRNGYTF. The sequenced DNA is TGCGCCAGCAGCTTGGCTATCGACAGGGGCAGGAATGGCTACACCTTC.